This TCR beta chain derives from a study of control samples from healthy donors and cancer patients (dated by TCRdb to between 2020 and 2021). The library was obtained by the immunoSEQ multiplex PCR assay. TCRdb holds this immuneACCESS table with in-frame rearrangements only. Some clones are missing; in checked studies, unresolved V genes explain under half, and the rest has no known cause. This sample gives tens of thousands of clones in total; 84% of them show up just once. The top ten clonotypes cover around 40% of the sample. For this clone: It lacks a known antigen. No much larger clone exists at a distance of one base, and base qualities are not known.

The sequencing sample was made of PBMCs. The TCR was taken from a man between 65 and 85 years old with lung cancer.

The CDR3 region has the sequence CASSLAYMNTEAFF. The DNA sequence reads TGTGCCAGCAGCTTAGCATACATGAACACTGAAGCTTTCTTT. This sequence uses TRBV5-4 and TRBJ1-1; the D gene cannot be resolved reliably. V lost 2 bases and J lost 0 bases; the stretch between them is 8 bases long. The CDR3 numbers 14 residues from cysteine through phenylalanine. Only CDR3 DNA is held: 42 bases, read in frame from base 1. As encoded in the germline V gene (reference sequence), CDR1 is SGHNT while CDR2 is YYREEE.